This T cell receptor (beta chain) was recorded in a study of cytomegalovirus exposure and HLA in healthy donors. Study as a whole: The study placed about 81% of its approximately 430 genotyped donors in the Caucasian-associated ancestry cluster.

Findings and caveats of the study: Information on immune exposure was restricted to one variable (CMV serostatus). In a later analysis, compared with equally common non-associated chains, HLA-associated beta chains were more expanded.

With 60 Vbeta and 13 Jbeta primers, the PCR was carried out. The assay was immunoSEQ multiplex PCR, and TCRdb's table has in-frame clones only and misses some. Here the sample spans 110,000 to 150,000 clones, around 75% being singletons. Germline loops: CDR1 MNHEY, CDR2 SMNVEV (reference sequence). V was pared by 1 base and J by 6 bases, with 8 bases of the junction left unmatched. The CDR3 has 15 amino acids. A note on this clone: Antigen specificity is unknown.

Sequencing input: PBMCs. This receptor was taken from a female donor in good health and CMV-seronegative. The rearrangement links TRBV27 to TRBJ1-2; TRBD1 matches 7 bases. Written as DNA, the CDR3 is TGTGCCAGCAGTTTATTGAGGGGGCGTGTGAATGGCTACACCTTC. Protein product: CASSLLRGRVNGYTF.